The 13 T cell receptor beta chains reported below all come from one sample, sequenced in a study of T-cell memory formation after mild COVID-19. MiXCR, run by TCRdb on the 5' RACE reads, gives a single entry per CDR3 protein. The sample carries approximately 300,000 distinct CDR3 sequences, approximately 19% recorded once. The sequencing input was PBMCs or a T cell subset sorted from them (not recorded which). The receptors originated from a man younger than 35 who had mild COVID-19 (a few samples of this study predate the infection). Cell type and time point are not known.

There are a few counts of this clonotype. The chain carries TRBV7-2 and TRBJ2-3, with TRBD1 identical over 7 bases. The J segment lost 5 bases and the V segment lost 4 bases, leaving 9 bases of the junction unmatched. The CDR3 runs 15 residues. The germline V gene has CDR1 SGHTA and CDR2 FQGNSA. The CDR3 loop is CASSSSGGIGDTQYF. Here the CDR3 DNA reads TGTGCCAGCAGCTCATCAGGGGGAATCGGAGATACGCAGTATTTT.

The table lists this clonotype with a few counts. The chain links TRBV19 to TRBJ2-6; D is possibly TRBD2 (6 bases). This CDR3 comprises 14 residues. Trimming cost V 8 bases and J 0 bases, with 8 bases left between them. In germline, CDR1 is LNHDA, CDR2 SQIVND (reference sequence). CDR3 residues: CASGGFSGANVLTF. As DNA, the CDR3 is TGTGCCAGTGGGGGGTTCTCTGGGGCCAACGTCCTGACTTTC.

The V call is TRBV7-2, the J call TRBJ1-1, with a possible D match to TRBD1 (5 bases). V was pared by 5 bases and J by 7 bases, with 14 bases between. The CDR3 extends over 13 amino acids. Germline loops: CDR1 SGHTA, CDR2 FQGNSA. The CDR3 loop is CASSASGRGEAFF. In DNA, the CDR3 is TGTGCCAGCAGCGCGTCCGGGAGGGGTGAAGCTTTCTTT. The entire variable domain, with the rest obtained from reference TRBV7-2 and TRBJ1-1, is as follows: GAGVSQSPSNKVTEKGKDVELRCDPISGHTALYWYRQSLGQGLEFLIYFQGNSAPDKSGLPSDRFSAERTGGSVSTLTIQRTQQEDSAVYLCASSASGRGEAFFGQGTRLTVV.

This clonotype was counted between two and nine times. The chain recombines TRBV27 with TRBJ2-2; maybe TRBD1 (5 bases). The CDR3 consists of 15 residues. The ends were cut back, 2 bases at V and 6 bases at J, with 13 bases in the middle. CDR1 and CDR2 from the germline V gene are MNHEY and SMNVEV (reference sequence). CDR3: CASSLRGSRSGELFF. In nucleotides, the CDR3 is TGTGCCAGCAGTTTAAGGGGAAGTAGATCCGGGGAGCTGTTTTTT.

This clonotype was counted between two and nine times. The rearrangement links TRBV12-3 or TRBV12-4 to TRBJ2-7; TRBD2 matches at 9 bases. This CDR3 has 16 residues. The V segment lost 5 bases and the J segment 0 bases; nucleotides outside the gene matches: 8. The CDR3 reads CASSKKRGALSYEQYF. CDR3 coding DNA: TGTGCCAGCAGTAAGAAGCGGGGGGCCCTCTCCTACGAGCAGTACTTC.

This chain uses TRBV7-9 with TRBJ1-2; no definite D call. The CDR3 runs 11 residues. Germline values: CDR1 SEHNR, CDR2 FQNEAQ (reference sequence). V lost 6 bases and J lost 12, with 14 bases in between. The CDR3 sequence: CASRPPEVHTF. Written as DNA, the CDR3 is TGTGCCAGCAGACCCCCCGAGGTCCACACCTTC.

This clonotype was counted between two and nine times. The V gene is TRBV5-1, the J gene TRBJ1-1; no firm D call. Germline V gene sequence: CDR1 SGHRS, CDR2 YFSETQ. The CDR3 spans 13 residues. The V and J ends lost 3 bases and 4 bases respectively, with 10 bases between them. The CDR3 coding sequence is TGCGCCAGCAGCTCGAGTCTTAGCACTGAAGCTTTCTTT. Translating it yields CASSSSLSTEAFF.

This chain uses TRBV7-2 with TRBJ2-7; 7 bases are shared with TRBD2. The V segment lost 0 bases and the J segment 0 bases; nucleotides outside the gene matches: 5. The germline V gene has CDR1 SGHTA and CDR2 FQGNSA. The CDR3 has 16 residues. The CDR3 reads CASSLAPGGSSYEQYV. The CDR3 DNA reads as TGTGCCAGCAGCTTAGCTCCGGGGGGAAGCTCCTACGAGCAGTACGTC.

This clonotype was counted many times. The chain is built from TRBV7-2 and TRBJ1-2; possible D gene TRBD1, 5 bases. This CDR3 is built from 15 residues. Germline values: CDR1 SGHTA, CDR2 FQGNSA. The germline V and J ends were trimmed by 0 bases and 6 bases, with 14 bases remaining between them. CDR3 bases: TGTGCCAGCAGCTTAGCGTTCCGGGGCGAGGATGGCTACACCTTC. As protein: CASSLAFRGEDGYTF.

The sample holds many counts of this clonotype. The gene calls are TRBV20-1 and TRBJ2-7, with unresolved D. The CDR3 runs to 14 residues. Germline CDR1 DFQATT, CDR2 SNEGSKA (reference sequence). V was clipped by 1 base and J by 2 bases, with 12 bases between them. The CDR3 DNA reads TGCAGTGCTAGAGGTGAAGACCAGACCTACGAGCAGTACTTC. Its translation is CSARGEDQTYEQYF.

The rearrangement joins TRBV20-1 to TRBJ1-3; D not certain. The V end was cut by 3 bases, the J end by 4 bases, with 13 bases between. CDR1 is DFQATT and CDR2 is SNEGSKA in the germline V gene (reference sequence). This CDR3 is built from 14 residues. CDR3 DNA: TGCAGTGCTAGGAAGACAATCTCAGGAAACACCATATATTTT. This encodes CSARKTISGNTIYF.

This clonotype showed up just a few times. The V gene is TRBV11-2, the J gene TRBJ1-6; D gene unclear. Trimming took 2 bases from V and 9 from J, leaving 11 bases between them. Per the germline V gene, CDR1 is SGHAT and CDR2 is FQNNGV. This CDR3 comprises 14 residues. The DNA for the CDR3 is TGTGCCAGCAGCTTATCTGGGATGGTTTCACCCCTCCACTTT. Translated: CASSLSGMVSPLHF. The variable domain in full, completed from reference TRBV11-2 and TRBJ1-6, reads EAGVAQSPRYKIIEKRQSVAFWCNPISGHATLYWYQQILGQGPKLLIQFQNNGVVDDSQLPKDRFSAERLKGVDSTLKIQPAKLEDSAVYLCASSLSGMVSPLHFGNGTRLTVT.

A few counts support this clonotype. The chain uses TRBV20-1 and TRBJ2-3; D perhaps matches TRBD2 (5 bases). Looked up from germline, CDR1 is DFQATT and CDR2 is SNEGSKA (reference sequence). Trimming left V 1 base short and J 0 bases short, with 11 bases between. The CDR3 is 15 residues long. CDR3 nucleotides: TGCAGTGCTAGAGGAAGTAGGACTAGCACAGATACGCAGTATTTT. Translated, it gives CSARGSRTSTDTQYF.